These 6 T cell receptor beta chains share one sample of origin, sequenced in a study of OX40 agonist ivuxolimab in advanced cancers. Using immunoSEQ multiplex PCR, the repertoire was profiled, and TCRdb retains in-frame clones only, with some absent. The table has some 52,000 clones, about 90% seen once; the top ten hold 5.5% to 7%. The starting material was CD4+ or CD8+ T cells sorted from blood, obtained in a trial of the OX40 agonist ivuxolimab. The receptors come from an adult with an advanced solid tumor such as melanoma, head and neck, liver or kidney cancer.

V and J are TRBV6-5 and TRBJ2-5, with D perhaps assigned TRBD1 or TRBD2 (6 bases each). CDR1 and CDR2 (germline): MNHEY, SVGAGI. Trimming pared 6 bases from V and 2 bases from J, leaving 13 bases between. CDR3 length: 14 residues. CDR3 sequence reads: CASSRGTSQETQYF. The CDR3 DNA follows: TGTGCCAGCAGCCGGGGGACAAGTCAAGAGACCCAGTACTTC.

The genes are TRBV9 and TRBJ2-1, with 9 bases fitting TRBD1. Germline lookup yields CDR1 SGDLS and CDR2 YYNGEE. The CDR3 has 13 amino acids. The V segment lost 6 bases and the J segment 9 bases; nucleotides outside the gene matches: 7. CDR3 in amino acids: CASTRQGVGEQFF. CDR3 nucleotides: TGTGCCAGCACCCGACAGGGGGTGGGTGAGCAGTTCTTC.

The chain joins TRBV19 to TRBJ2-5, with D possibly TRBD2 on 6 matching bases. CDR1 and CDR2 (germline): LNHDA, SQIVND (reference sequence). V lost 1 base to trimming and J lost 4 bases, with 13 bases between them. This CDR3 comprises 15 residues. CDR3 sequence: CASSIGVQGGETQYF. CDR3 bases: TGTGCCAGTAGTATAGGCGTGCAGGGAGGAGAGACCCAGTACTTC.

A few counts support this clone. The chain couples TRBV18 to TRBJ2-7; possibly TRBD1 or TRBD2 for D (5 bases each). The germline gives CDR1 KGHSH, CDR2 LQKENI. There are 13 residues in the CDR3. V was clipped by 6 bases and J by 2 bases, with 11 bases between them. In DNA, the CDR3 is TGTGCCAGCTCTCGGGACGGACCCTACGAGCAGTACTTC. It codes for CASSRDGPYEQYF. The full variable domain, its missing parts supplied by reference TRBV18 and TRBJ2-7, is NAGVMQNPRHLVRRRGQEARLRCSPMKGHSHVYWYRQLPEEGLKFMVYLQKENIIDESGMPKERFSAEFPKEGPSILRIQQVVRGDSAAYFCASSRDGPYEQYFGPGTRLTVT.

The chain employs TRBV29-1 and TRBJ1-5, with a tentative D call TRBD1 (6 bases). The V gene's germline CDR1 is SQVTM and CDR2 ANQGSEA. Trimming cost V 5 bases and J 3 bases, with 11 bases left between them. The CDR3 spans 13 residues. The CDR3 spells CSVMDSFNQPQHF. CDR3 nucleotides: TGCAGCGTTATGGACAGTTTCAATCAGCCCCAGCATTTT.

The CDR3 reads CASSLYQAGPYNEQFF. In DNA form, the CDR3 reads TGTGCCAGCAGCTTATATCAAGCGGGACCATACAATGAGCAGTTCTTC. This chain joins TRBV7-2 and TRBJ2-1; 7 positions agree with TRBD2. With V trimmed by 2 bases and J by 4 bases, 8 bases remained unmatched. This CDR3 is 16 amino acids long. Germline V CDR1 and CDR2: SGHTA, FQGNSA. Together with reference TRBV7-2 and TRBJ2-1, the CDR3 gives the full variable domain: GAGVSQSPSNKVTEKGKDVELRCDPISGHTALYWYRQSLGQGLEFLIYFQGNSAPDKSGLPSDRFSAERTGGSVSTLTIQRTQQEDSAVYLCASSLYQAGPYNEQFFGPGTRLTVL.